This T cell receptor (beta chain) is from a study of cytomegalovirus exposure and HLA in healthy donors. The PCR ran on 60 Vbeta and 13 Jbeta primers. Clones were sequenced by immunoSEQ multiplex PCR, and TCRdb holds only the in-frame ones, with some missing. Of 150,000 to 200,000 clones listed, roughly 72% are singletons. Worth noting for this clone: No antigen is known for it.

Germline CDR1 and CDR2: GTSNPN and SVGIG (reference sequence). The V end was cut by 5 bases, the J end by 5 bases, with 21 bases between. The CDR3 runs 15 residues. The study's findings and limits: HLA alleles were associated with some 17,000 TCR beta sequences in a later analysis at 0.05 false discovery rate. Reports showed the classifier diagnosing cytomegalovirus status with high specificity and sensitivity. Later on, an analysis found that several of the most significant clusters appeared to be linked to common viral pathogens, which included parvovirus B19.

This chain uses TRBV30 with TRBJ2-5; TRBD2 is a possible D gene (7 bases). The sequencing input was PBMCs. This TCR was recovered from a woman aged 40-49 years in good health and CMV-seronegative. CDR3 DNA: TGTGCCTGGGGCCAAGGGGGGCGGGAGAGGGAGACCCAGTACTTC. This translates into CAWGQGGRERETQYF.